This TCR beta chain was identified during a study of CD8+CD57+ T cells in acquired aplastic anemia. Notes on the study in general: CD8+ Simpson's diversity in patients was not significantly different from that in controls.

Genomic DNA, serving as template, underwent TCR beta VDJ and CDR3 profiling. TCRdb independently ran MiXCR on the reads; one entry per CDR3 protein. The sample contains under 200,000 distinct CDR3 sequences, 50% to 75% of which appear only once. To note about this clonotype: Its antigen remains unidentified.

Material: sorted CD4+, CD8+, or CD8+CD57+ T cells (not recorded which) from PBMCs. The receptor was derived from a human donor in good health.

DNA for the CDR3: TGTGCCAGCAGCTTAAGAGGAACGGACGATACGCAGTATTTT. It encodes CASSLRGTDDTQYF. J is TRBJ2-3 and V is TRBV3-1; D unclear. Germline loops: CDR1 LGHDT, CDR2 YNNKEL (reference sequence). Trimming left V 5 bases short and J 6 bases short, with 15 bases between. This CDR3 region has 14 residues.